The 22 T cell receptor beta chains presented below share a single source sample, sequenced in a study of shared clonotypes between healthy human individuals. The method was immunoSEQ multiplex PCR; TCRdb's version includes in-frame clones alone and lacks a portion of them. The sample contains approximately 500,000 clones, 90% to 96% of which appear only once. Source material: naive CD4+ T cells sorted from blood. Subset of the sample: CD45RA+ positively selected. These receptors originate from a woman in her 30s in good health.

The chain is built from TRBV18 and TRBJ1-5; D is perhaps TRBD1 (6 bases). Germline V CDR1 and CDR2: KGHSH, LQKENI. The CDR3 is made up of 14 amino acids. Deletions cut 1 base from V and 3 bases from J, with 7 bases between. CDR3 sequence: CASSPRQDNQPQHF. The CDR3 DNA reads TGTGCCAGCTCACCACGACAGGACAATCAGCCCCAGCATTTT.

This chain uses TRBV10-1 with TRBJ2-7, with 13 bases aligning to TRBD2. CDR1 is WNHNN and CDR2 is SYGVQD in the germline V gene (reference sequence). V lost 5 bases and J lost 5; bases outside the gene matches: 9. CDR3 length: 16 residues. The CDR3: CASSSGTSGIGNEQYF. CDR3 sequence (DNA): TGCGCCAGCAGTTCCGGGACTAGCGGGATAGGAAACGAGCAGTACTTC.

The rearrangement links TRBV5-1 to TRBJ2-3; no clear D. CDR1 and CDR2 (germline): SGHRS, YFSETQ. V shed 3 bases and J shed 5 bases, with 13 bases lying between them. This CDR3 contains 14 residues. The CDR3 nucleotides read TGCGCCAGCAGCTCTCGGTTGGGCGTAGATACGCAGTATTTT. Encoded protein: CASSSRLGVDTQYF.

The chain employs TRBV4-2 and TRBJ1-2; a possible D gene is TRBD1 (6 bases). CDR3 size: 15 residues. Germline V gives CDR1 LGHNA, CDR2 YNFKEQ. V lost 0 bases and J 8 bases, leaving 16 bases between the germline ends. The CDR3, as DNA: TGTGCCAGCAGCCAAGACGCAGGGGCTGCGAGGGGCTACACCTTC. Its translation is CASSQDAGAARGYTF.

The chain employs TRBV28 and TRBJ2-1, with 10 bases fitting TRBD2. The CDR3 is 18 amino acids. Germline assignment: CDR1 MDHEN and CDR2 SYDVKM. With V trimmed by 5 bases and J by 2 bases, 12 bases remained unmatched. CDR3 residues: CASSSLYTGTSAYNEQFF. The CDR3 coding sequence is TGTGCCAGCAGTAGTTTATATACCGGGACTAGCGCCTACAATGAGCAGTTCTTC.

The rearrangement joins TRBV28 to TRBJ2-2, with D perhaps matching TRBD1 (6 bases). Germline CDR1 and CDR2: MDHEN and SYDVKM. The ends were cut back, 3 bases at V and 7 bases at J, with 9 bases in the middle. The CDR3 spans 13 residues. CDR3 protein: CASSLRGFGELFF. The CDR3 DNA sequence: TGTGCCAGCAGTTTGAGGGGGTTCGGGGAGCTGTTTTTT.

This rearrangement joins TRBV19 to TRBJ2-5; tentatively, D is TRBD1 or TRBD2 (6 bases each). The V and J ends lost 2 bases and 4 bases respectively, with 11 bases between them. This CDR3 is 14 amino acids long. The germline V gene encodes CDR1 LNHDA and CDR2 SQIVND (reference sequence). As DNA, the CDR3 is TGTGCCAGTAGTATATATCCGGGGGCAGAGACCCAGTACTTC. Its translation: CASSIYPGAETQYF.

The J gene is TRBJ1-4, the V gene TRBV28; D unresolved. The CDR3 is made up of 11 amino acids. Trimming cost V 2 bases and J 9 bases, with 4 bases left between them. Germline V lookup: CDR1 MDHEN, CDR2 SYDVKM. This CDR3 reads CASSLRQKLFF. CDR3 in DNA: TGTGCCAGCAGTTTACGGCAAAAACTGTTTTTT.

The V call is TRBV9, the J call TRBJ1-2; 8 bases line up with TRBD1. V was pared by 0 bases and J by 6 bases, with 7 bases of the junction left unmatched. The V gene's germline CDR1 is SGDLS and CDR2 YYNGEE. This CDR3 region has 15 residues. The CDR3 bases are TGTGCCAGCAGCGTAGGGCCGGGACAGGAAAATGGCTACACCTTC. As protein: CASSVGPGQENGYTF.

The J gene is TRBJ2-7, the V gene TRBV29-1, with 15 bases that match TRBD2. V trimming: 7 bases; J trimming: 2 bases; junction bases outside the gene matches: 9. This CDR3 has 16 residues. CDR1 SQVTM and CDR2 ANQGSEA come from the germline V gene. CDR3 DNA sequence: TGCAGCGCCACGGGACTAGCGGGAGGCCCTACCTACGAGCAGTACTTC. Its protein is CSATGLAGGPTYEQYF.

The chain has TRBV30 and TRBJ2-3; 9 nucleotides agree with TRBD2. The CDR3 is 16 amino acids. V lost 4 bases, J lost 2 bases, and 10 bases stayed unmatched. Germline V CDR1 and CDR2: GTSNPN, SVGIG (reference sequence). The CDR3 reads CAWTSGAGGLTDTQYF. CDR3 bases: TGTGCCTGGACATCCGGTGCGGGGGGGCTCACAGATACGCAGTATTTT.

The CDR3 coding sequence is TGTGCCTGGAGTCCGACTAGCGGGAGTTGGGATACGCAGTATTTT. It encodes CAWSPTSGSWDTQYF. This chain links TRBV30 with TRBJ2-3, with 12 positions matching TRBD2. The CDR3 is made up of 15 amino acids. Trimming at V came to 2 bases and at J to 6 bases, leaving 6 bases not matched to a gene. CDR1 GTSNPN and CDR2 SVGIG come from the germline V gene (reference sequence).

The chain combines TRBV19 with TRBJ2-1; a weak D match, TRBD2 (5 bases). This CDR3 is 12 amino acids long. V lost 1 base and J 15 bases, leaving 13 bases between the germline ends. Germline V gene sequence: CDR1 LNHDA, CDR2 SQIVND (reference sequence). The CDR3 nucleotides read TGTGCCAGTAGTATAGGGTCCAGAGGGTGGTTCTTC. Encoded protein: CASSIGSRGWFF.

The chain employs TRBV7-9 and TRBJ2-3; D may be TRBD2 (5 bases). Between the trimmed V and J ends, which lost 4 bases and 2 bases, there was a span of 13 bases. The CDR3 is 15 residues long. The germline gives CDR1 SEHNR, CDR2 FQNEAQ (reference sequence). CDR3 bases: TGTGCCAGCAGCTCCCCTGAGCGGATCACAGATACGCAGTATTTT. Residues: CASSSPERITDTQYF. Full variable domain (rest looked up from reference TRBV7-9 and TRBJ2-3): DTGVSQNPRHKITKRGQNVTFRCDPISEHNRLYWYRQTLGQGPEFLTYFQNEAQLEKSRLLSDRFSAERPKGSFSTLEIQRTEQGDSAMYLCASSSPERITDTQYFGPGTRLTVL.

The rearrangement uses TRBV19 and TRBJ2-3, with TRBD1 matching over 7 bases. Per germline, CDR1 LNHDA and CDR2 SQIVND (reference sequence). V lost 5 bases and J lost 4; bases outside the gene matches: 9. CDR3 length: 15 amino acids. In DNA form, the CDR3 reads TGTGCCAGTAGTGATTACAGGGGACCGGCAGATACGCAGTATTTT. It specifies CASSDYRGPADTQYF.

J is TRBJ2-5 and V is TRBV20-1, with no clear D. The DNA matches TRBJ2-7 better at its end, which makes the J call doubtful. CDR3 length equals 11 residues. CDR1 and CDR2 from the germline V gene are DFQATT and SNEGSKA (reference sequence). CDR3 residues: CSAGISYEQYF. In nucleotides, the CDR3 is TGCAGTGCTGGGATCTCCTACGAGCAGTACTTC.

The rearrangement joins TRBV19 to TRBJ2-7; 7 bases match TRBD1. The CDR3 loop spans 16 amino acids. Germline assignment: CDR1 LNHDA and CDR2 SQIVND (reference sequence). V shed 3 bases, J shed 2 bases, and the junction held 10 bases outside the gene matches. The CDR3 region has the DNA TGTGCCAGTAGTATTTTCGGTCAGACAGGGCCCTACGAGCAGTACTTC. Translation: CASSIFGQTGPYEQYF.

This rearrangement joins TRBV7-2 to TRBJ2-3; 7 bases agree with TRBD2. The V gene end was trimmed by 3 bases and the J gene end by 4 bases; junction bases not matched to a gene: 1. CDR1 is SGHTA and CDR2 is FQGNSA in the germline V gene. The CDR3 runs 13 residues. CDR3 DNA sequence: TGTGCCAGCAGCTTTCGGGGGGCAGATACGCAGTATTTT. This codes for CASSFRGADTQYF.

This clone was seen only once. V and J are TRBV4-2 and TRBJ2-1; 8 bases agree with TRBD2. Germline CDR1 is LGHNA and CDR2 is YNFKEQ. Trimming removed 4 bases from V and 3 bases from J; junction bases left unmatched: 5. The CDR3 is 15 amino acids. CDR3 sequence reads: CASSPRLAIYNEQFF. The CDR3 bases are TGTGCCAGCAGCCCACGACTAGCGATCTACAATGAGCAGTTCTTC.

The rearrangement links TRBV27 to TRBJ1-6; TRBD1 agrees at 8 bases. Germline loops: CDR1 MNHEY, CDR2 SMNVEV (reference sequence). The CDR3 runs 14 residues. The junction had 7 bases not matched to a gene; V was cut back by 6 bases and J by 9 bases. In DNA form, the CDR3 reads TGTGCCAGCAGCCCAGGACAGGGCGTTTCACCCCTCCACTTT. Protein: CASSPGQGVSPLHF.

A note on this clone: The sample contains more than one DNA sequence encoding this CDR3. The gene calls are TRBV18 and TRBJ2-3; unclear D gene. CDR1 is KGHSH and CDR2 is LQKENI in the germline V gene. V lost 3 bases and J 2 bases, leaving 9 bases between the germline ends. There are 14 residues in the CDR3. The CDR3 protein is CASSPQETTDTQYF. The CDR3 DNA is TGTGCCAGCTCACCCCAGGAGACCACAGATACGCAGTATTTT. Full variable domain (missing parts from reference TRBV18 and TRBJ2-3): NAGVMQNPRHLVRRRGQEARLRCSPMKGHSHVYWYRQLPEEGLKFMVYLQKENIIDESGMPKERFSAEFPKEGPSILRIQQVVRGDSAAYFCASSPQETTDTQYFGPGTRLTVL.

The chain has TRBV20-1 and TRBJ1-2; D unclear. V was pared by 7 bases and J by 4 bases, with 10 bases between. The CDR3 covers 11 residues. CDR1 DFQATT and CDR2 SNEGSKA come from the germline V gene (reference sequence). The CDR3 DNA follows: TGCAGTGGAATCGGACGCTATGGCTACACCTTC. It codes for CSGIGRYGYTF.